Following are 26 T cell receptor beta chains from one sample sequenced in a study of technical replicates of blood from several donors. The method was immunoSEQ multiplex PCR; TCRdb's version includes in-frame clones alone and lacks a portion of them. The table has about 59,000 clones, 87% seen once. The sequenced material came from PBMCs. The receptors stem from a human donor in good health. Some clones in this sample may be carry-over from other donors' samples.

This clone is a singleton in its sample. This sequence joins TRBV10-1 and TRBJ2-7, with D tentatively TRBD2 (6 bases). CDR3 length: 15 amino acids. The V end lost 6 bases, the J end lost 0 bases, and 15 bases lay between the germline ends. CDR1 and CDR2 from the germline V gene are WNHNN and SYGVQD (reference sequence). CDR3 protein: CASSDLADSSYEQYF. CDR3 bases: TGCGCCAGCAGCGATTTAGCGGATAGCTCCTACGAGCAGTACTTC.

The J gene is TRBJ2-7, the V gene TRBV7-8; 8 bases line up with TRBD2. The CDR3 loop spans 15 amino acids. With 5 bases clipped from V and 3 bases from J, the junction kept 9 bases outside the gene matches. The germline V gene has CDR1 SGHVS and CDR2 FQNEAQ. The CDR3 DNA follows: TGTGCCAGCAGCGGTAGCGGGAATCCCTACTACGAGCAGTACTTC. It specifies CASSGSGNPYYEQYF.

The gene calls are TRBV7-8 and TRBJ1-1, with 7 bases matching TRBD1. The CDR3 runs to 14 residues. CDR1 and CDR2 from the germline V gene are SGHVS and FQNEAQ. V lost 5 bases and J lost 1; bases outside the gene matches: 4. The CDR3 loop is CASSTDRENTEAFF. The DNA for the CDR3 is TGTGCCAGCAGCACCGACAGGGAGAACACTGAAGCTTTCTTT.

The chain uses TRBV6-1 and TRBJ2-7; D perhaps matches TRBD1 (5 bases). CDR1 and CDR2 (germline): MNHNS, SASEGT. V lost 7 bases and J 0 bases, leaving 10 bases between the germline ends. This CDR3 contains 13 residues. CDR3 DNA sequence: TGTGCCAGCATGACGACAGCCTCCTACGAGCAGTACTTC. Translating it yields CASMTTASYEQYF.

The rearrangement joins TRBV30 to TRBJ2-3; TRBD1 aligns across 7 bases. After removal of 0 bases from V and 3 bases from J, the junction contained 6 bases not matched to a gene. The CDR3 has 15 amino acids. CDR1 and CDR2 from the germline V gene are GTSNPN and SVGIG (reference sequence). CDR3 nucleotide sequence: TGTGCCTGGAGTGTAAAGGGGGCTGGGACAGATACGCAGTATTTT. It encodes CAWSVKGAGTDTQYF.

The chain has TRBV5-6 and TRBJ2-1; TRBD2 matches 7 bases. The CDR3 is 17 amino acids. Trimming took 0 bases from V and 3 from J; bases not matched to a gene: 9. The germline V gene has CDR1 SGHDT and CDR2 YYEEEE. Here the CDR3 DNA reads TGTGCCAGCAGCTTGGACCCCATAGCGGGCAGCTACAATGAGCAGTTCTTC. It specifies CASSLDPIAGSYNEQFF. Based on the CDR3 plus reference TRBV5-6 and TRBJ2-1, the full variable domain is DAGVTQSPTHLIKTRGQQVTLRCSPKSGHDTVSWYQQALGQGPQFIFQYYEEEERQRGNFPDRFSGHQFPNYSSELNVNALLLGDSALYLCASSLDPIAGSYNEQFFGPGTRLTVL.

The chain joins TRBV2 to TRBJ2-3; possible D gene TRBD2, 5 bases. The CDR3 has 14 residues. Germline lookup yields CDR1 SNHLY and CDR2 FYNNEI. Trimming left V 7 bases short and J 0 bases short, with 11 bases between. As DNA, the CDR3 is TGTGCCAGCAAGCTCGGGGTTAGCACAGATACGCAGTATTTT. Its protein product is CASKLGVSTDTQYF.

The chain's CDR3 is CAISESADQAVGTQYF. The DNA for the CDR3 is TGTGCCATCAGTGAGTCGGCAGACCAAGCGGTGGGGACCCAGTACTTC. The V gene is TRBV10-3, the J gene TRBJ2-5, with D perhaps TRBD2 (5 bases). The V and J ends lost 0 bases and 7 bases respectively, with 18 bases between them. The V gene's germline CDR1 is ENHRY and CDR2 SYGVKD. This CDR3 contains 16 residues.

CDR3 sequence (DNA): TGTGCCAGCACTTTGCAGGGGGTGGGGGAAGCTTTCTTT. It is translated as CASTLQGVGEAFF. This chain uses TRBV2 with TRBJ1-1; TRBD1 matches 7 bases. The V and J ends lost 7 bases and 8 bases, in that order; junction bases with no gene match: 10. The CDR3 has 13 residues. Germline CDR1 SNHLY, CDR2 FYNNEI.

The chain carries TRBV19 and TRBJ2-3; D remains unclear. Germline CDR1 reads LNHDA; CDR2 reads SQIVND (reference sequence). V lost 7 bases, J lost 7 bases, and 9 bases lay in between. The CDR3 is 11 amino acids. The CDR3 nucleotides read TGTGCCAGTACCCCCCCGTATACGCAGTATTTT. Translated: CASTPPYTQYF.

The V call is TRBV19, the J call TRBJ2-1; a weak D match, TRBD2 (6 bases). This CDR3 is built from 12 residues. Germline V gives CDR1 LNHDA, CDR2 SQIVND (reference sequence). With 3 bases removed from V and 13 bases from J, the gap between germline ends came to 13 bases. The CDR3 is CASSIGGSDQFF. The CDR3 DNA sequence: TGTGCCAGTAGTATCGGAGGGAGCGATCAGTTCTTC.

V is TRBV5-1 and J is TRBJ2-3; a possible D gene is TRBD2 (6 bases). The V end lost 4 bases, the J end lost 6 bases, and 18 bases lay between the germline ends. Germline CDR1 is SGHRS and CDR2 is YFSETQ. The CDR3 loop spans 15 amino acids. The chain's CDR3 is CASSAVGGMGDTQYF. CDR3 bases: TGCGCCAGCAGCGCCGTCGGAGGGATGGGGGATACGCAGTATTTT.

The genes are TRBV9 and TRBJ1-1; D gene uncertain. This CDR3 is built from 14 residues. Germline CDR1 reads SGDLS; CDR2 reads YYNGEE. V was clipped by 2 bases and J by 1 base, with 9 bases between them. CDR3 nucleotide sequence: TGTGCCAGCAGCGTGGGCCCGAGGAACACTGAAGCTTTCTTT. It codes for CASSVGPRNTEAFF.

The V call is TRBV9, the J call TRBJ2-7, with 10 bases identical to TRBD1. Germline trimming cut 3 bases from V and 5 bases from J; bases unmatched to any gene: 8. Germline values: CDR1 SGDLS, CDR2 YYNGEE. The CDR3 covers 15 residues. CDR3 in DNA: TGTGCCAGCAGCGCCCGGACAGGGGGGGTCAACGAGCAGTACTTC. Translated: CASSARTGGVNEQYF.

This chain uses TRBV5-6 with TRBJ1-3; D possibly corresponds to TRBD1 (5 bases). V lost 0 bases and J lost 0, with 16 bases in between. The germline V gene encodes CDR1 SGHDT and CDR2 YYEEEE. This CDR3 has 18 amino acids. The CDR3 here is CASSLAAQGLISGNTIYF. CDR3 DNA: TGTGCCAGCAGCTTGGCCGCGCAGGGACTTATCTCTGGAAACACCATATATTTT.

V and J are TRBV4-2 and TRBJ1-2; no firm D call. The CDR3 spans 12 residues. CDR1 is LGHNA and CDR2 is YNFKEQ in the germline V gene. V gave up 2 bases and J gave up 7 bases, with 8 bases separating them. CDR3 DNA: TGTGCCAGCAGCCAACCCTCCGGTGGCTACACCTTC. Protein sequence: CASSQPSGGYTF.

CDR3 nucleotide sequence: TGCGCCAGCAGCTTGGGCCCAGCGGGGGCCGGCTCCTACAATGAGCAGTTCTTC. Translated, it gives CASSLGPAGAGSYNEQFF. This chain joins TRBV5-1 and TRBJ2-1; 8 nucleotides match TRBD2. Germline CDR1 SGHRS, CDR2 YFSETQ. This CDR3 contains 18 residues. J gave up 0 bases and V 0 bases, and 8 bases lay outside the gene matches. Full variable domain (missing parts from reference TRBV5-1 and TRBJ2-1): KAGVTQTPRYLIKTRGQQVTLSCSPISGHRSVSWYQQTPGQGLQFLFEYFSETQRNKGNFPGRFSGRQFSNSRSEMNVSTLELGDSALYLCASSLGPAGAGSYNEQFFGPGTRLTVL.

This sequence joins TRBV18 and TRBJ1-1; 11 bases are shared with TRBD1. Trimming removed 2 bases from V and 5 bases from J; junction bases left unmatched: 4. The CDR3 runs to 15 residues. Germline values: CDR1 KGHSH, CDR2 LQKENI. CDR3 DNA: TGTGCCAGCTCACCAGGACAGGGGGCAAAAACTGAAGCTTTCTTT. It encodes CASSPGQGAKTEAFF.

The rearrangement joins TRBV30 to TRBJ2-4; 8 nucleotides align to TRBD1. The ends lost 2 bases at V and 7 bases at J; junction bases unmatched: 10. The CDR3 spans 15 residues. CDR1 and CDR2 (germline): GTSNPN, SVGIG (reference sequence). CDR3 coding DNA: TGTGCCTGGAGTACCACAGGGGGTCTGGGGAACATTCAGTACTTC. This sequence encodes CAWSTTGGLGNIQYF.

With regard to this clone: One end of the junction fails to match germline, which may point to a read error. The chain recombines TRBV29-1 with TRBJ1-2; the match to TRBD1 covers 9 bases. The germline V gene has CDR1 SQVTM and CDR2 ANQGSEA. This CDR3 region has 13 residues. CDR3 in amino acids: CSVDRQGDHGHTF. CDR3 DNA sequence: TGCAGCGTAGACAGACAGGGGGATCATGGCCACACCTTC.

V usage is TRBV10-3 and J usage is TRBJ1-1, with TRBD1 matching over 8 bases. The CDR3 totals 16 residues. Germline V gene sequence: CDR1 ENHRY, CDR2 SYGVKD. The J segment lost 1 base and the V segment lost 8 bases, leaving 12 bases of the junction unmatched. The CDR3 DNA sequence: TGTGCCATCGCCCGGTCAGGGGGACAGGCGAACACTGAAGCTTTCTTT. Protein: CAIARSGGQANTEAFF.

The chain carries TRBV4-3 and TRBJ1-1; 7 bases are shared with TRBD1. The CDR3 extends over 13 amino acids. J gave up 10 bases and V 5 bases, and 10 bases lay outside the gene matches. Per the germline V gene, CDR1 is LGHNA and CDR2 is YSLEER. The CDR3 nucleotides are TGCGCCAGCAGCTCCCGACAGGGTGATCCAGCTTTCTTT. Its protein is CASSSRQGDPAFF.

This rearrangement joins TRBV9 to TRBJ1-2; D not certain. Trimming shortened V by 4 bases and J by 4 bases, and 14 bases separated the two germline ends. Germline V lookup: CDR1 SGDLS, CDR2 YYNGEE. This CDR3 has 14 amino acids. CDR3: CASSPSGPLYGYTF. CDR3 bases: TGTGCCAGCAGCCCCAGCGGTCCCCTCTATGGCTACACCTTC.

The V call is TRBV7-2, the J call TRBJ2-1, with D uncertain. Per the germline V gene, CDR1 is SGHTA and CDR2 is FQGNSA. This CDR3 has 15 residues. V gave up 1 base and J gave up 4 bases, with 11 bases separating them. CDR3 sequence: CASSLVPRIYNEQFF. DNA for the CDR3: TGTGCCAGCAGCTTAGTGCCGAGGATTTACAATGAGCAGTTCTTC.

The chain carries TRBV12-2 and TRBJ2-1; TRBD1 is taken as the D call from the table, unchecked against the DNA. TRBV12-2 is an annotated pseudogene. CDR3 size: 14 residues. The CDR3 region has the DNA TGTGCAAGTCGCTTAGCGGGGGCCCCTCCAGAGCAGTTCTTC. Translated, it gives CASRLAGAPPEQFF.

The chain combines TRBV7-9 with TRBJ2-5; the D gene is possibly TRBD2 (5 bases). The ends were cut back, 5 bases at V and 5 bases at J, with 21 bases in the middle. Germline lookup yields CDR1 SEHNR and CDR2 FQNEAQ (reference sequence). This CDR3 is built from 16 residues. The CDR3 DNA sequence: TGTGCCAGCAGCCTATCAGTTGGAGGCCCTCGGGAGACCCAGTACTTC. It yields the protein CASSLSVGGPRETQYF.